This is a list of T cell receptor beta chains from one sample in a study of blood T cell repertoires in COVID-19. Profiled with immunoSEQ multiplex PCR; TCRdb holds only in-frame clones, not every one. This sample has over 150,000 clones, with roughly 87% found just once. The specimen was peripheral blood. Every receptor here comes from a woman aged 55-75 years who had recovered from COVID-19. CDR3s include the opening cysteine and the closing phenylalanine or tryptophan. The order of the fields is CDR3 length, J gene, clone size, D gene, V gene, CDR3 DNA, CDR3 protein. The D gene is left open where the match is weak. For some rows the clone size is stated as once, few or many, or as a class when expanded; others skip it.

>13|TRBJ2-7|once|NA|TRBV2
TGTGCCAGCATGCGGGACAGCGTCGACAAACAGTACTTC
CASMRDSVDKQYF
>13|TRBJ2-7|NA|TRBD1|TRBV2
TGTGCCAGCAGGGCTGCCGGGACAGGGTCGCAGTACTTC
CASRAAGTGSQYF
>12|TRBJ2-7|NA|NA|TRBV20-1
TGCAGTGCTAGTCAGGGCCCGCGGGAGCAGTACTTC
CSASQGPREQYF
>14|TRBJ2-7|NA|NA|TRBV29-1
TGCAGCGTTGAATATCCCAGGGGCTCCTACGAGCAGTACTTC
CSVEYPRGSYEQYF
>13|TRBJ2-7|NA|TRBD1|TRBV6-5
TGTGCCAGCAGTCGACAGGGTTGGTACGAGCAGTACTTC
CASSRQGWYEQYF
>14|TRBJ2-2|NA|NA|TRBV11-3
TGTGCCAGCAGCTCTAGACCGCTTGGGGGGGAGCTGTTTTTT
CASSSRPLGGELFF
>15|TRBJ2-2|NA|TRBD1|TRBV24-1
TGTGCCACCAGTGATACCGGGACAGGGCTCGGGGAGCTGTTTTTT
CATSDTGTGLGELFF
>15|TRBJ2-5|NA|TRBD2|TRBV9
TGTGCCAGCAGCGTAGCGTGGGGGGGAGGAGAGACCCAGTACTTC
CASSVAWGGGETQYF
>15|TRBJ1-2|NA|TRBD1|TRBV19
TGTGCCAGTAGTCTTTCCGGGACAGGTGCCTATGGCTACACCTTC
CASSLSGTGAYGYTF
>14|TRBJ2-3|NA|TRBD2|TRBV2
TGTGCCAGCAGTCCAAGCGGGGTGGCAGATACGCAGTATTTT
CASSPSGVADTQYF
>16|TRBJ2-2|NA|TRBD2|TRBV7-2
TGTGCCAGCAGCTTAGCCGGGACTAGCCTTCCCGGGGAGCTGTTTTTT
CASSLAGTSLPGELFF
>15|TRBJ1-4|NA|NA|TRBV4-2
TGTGCCAGCAGCCCAGACAGGAGGCGCGATGAAAAACTGTTTTTT
CASSPDRRRDEKLFF
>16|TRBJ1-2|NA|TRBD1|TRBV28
TGTGCCAGCAGTCCGGGACAGGGGGCCAGCCTTTGGGGCTACACCTTC
CASSPGQGASLWGYTF
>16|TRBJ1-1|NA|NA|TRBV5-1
TGCGCCAGCAGCCAGACACCTCTCGGCATGAACACTGAAGCTTTCTTT
CASSQTPLGMNTEAFF
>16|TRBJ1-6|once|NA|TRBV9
TGTGCCAGCAGCGTCTCGTTCCCCGGAGGAGATTCACCCCTCCACTTT
CASSVSFPGGDSPLHF
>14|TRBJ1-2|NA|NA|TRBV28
TGTGCCAGCAGTTTGCACGACAGGAACTATGGCTACACCTTC
CASSLHDRNYGYTF
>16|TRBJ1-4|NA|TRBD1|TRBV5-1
TGCGCCAGCAGCTTAAGACCCGGGACAGGGGGCGAAAAACTGTTTTTT
CASSLRPGTGGEKLFF
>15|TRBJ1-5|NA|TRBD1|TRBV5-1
TGCGCCAGCAGCCTCGGACAGGCTAGCAATCAGCCCCAGCATTTT
CASSLGQASNQPQHF
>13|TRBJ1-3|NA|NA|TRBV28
TGTGCCAGCAGTTTAGGAGGGGCCCACACCATATATTTT
CASSLGGAHTIYF
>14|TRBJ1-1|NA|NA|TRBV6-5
TGTGCCAGCAGTTACGGGCTGGTTAACACTGAAGCTTTCTTT
CASSYGLVNTEAFF
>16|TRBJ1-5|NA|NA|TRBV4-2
TGTGCCAGCAGCCAAGAGATCGCAGGTCATAATCAGCCCCAGCATTTT
CASSQEIAGHNQPQHF
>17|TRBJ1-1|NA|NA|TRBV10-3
TGTGCCATCAGCGCCGCGCAGAGTGTCGGGGTGAACACTGAAGCTTTCTTT
CAISAAQSVGVNTEAFF
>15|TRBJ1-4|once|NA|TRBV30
TGTGCCTGGAGTCCCATGACAGGAGTTAATGAAAAACTGTTTTTT
CAWSPMTGVNEKLFF
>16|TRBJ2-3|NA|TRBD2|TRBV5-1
TGCGCCAGCAGCCCGCGGACTAGCGGGGGGGCGGATACGCAGTATTTT
CASSPRTSGGADTQYF
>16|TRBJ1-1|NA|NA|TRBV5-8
TGTGCCAGCAGCTTGGGACAGCTCCTCATGAACACTGAAGCTTTCTTT
CASSLGQLLMNTEAFF
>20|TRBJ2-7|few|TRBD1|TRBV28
TGTGCCAGCAGTTTACTCCCCTACGGGACAGGGAACCACCTAATCTACGAGCAGTACTTC
CASSLLPYGTGNHLIYEQYF
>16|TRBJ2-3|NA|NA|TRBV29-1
TGCAGCGTGACGAGGGACTCCGGTGTCTTCACAGATACGCAGTATTTT
CSVTRDSGVFTDTQYF
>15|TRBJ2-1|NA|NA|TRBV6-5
TGTGCCAGCACTACGAGAGTCGGGGGTGGCAATGAGCAGTTCTTC
CASTTRVGGGNEQFF